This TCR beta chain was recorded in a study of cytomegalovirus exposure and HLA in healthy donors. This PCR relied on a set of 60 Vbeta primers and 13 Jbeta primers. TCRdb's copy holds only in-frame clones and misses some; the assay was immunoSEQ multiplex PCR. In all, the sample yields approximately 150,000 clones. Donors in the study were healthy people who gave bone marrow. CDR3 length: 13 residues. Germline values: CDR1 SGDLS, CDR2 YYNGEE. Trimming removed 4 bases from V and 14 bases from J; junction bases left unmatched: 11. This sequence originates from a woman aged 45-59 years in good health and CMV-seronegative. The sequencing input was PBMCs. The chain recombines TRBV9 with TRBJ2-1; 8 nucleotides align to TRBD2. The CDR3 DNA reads TGTGCCAGCAGCCCGGGGGGGCCCTTGGGTGAGTTCTTC. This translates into CASSPGGPLGEFF. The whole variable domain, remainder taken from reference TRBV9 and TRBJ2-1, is DSGVTQTPKHLITATGQRVTLRCSPRSGDLSVYWYQQSLDQGLQFLIQYYNGEERAKGNILERFSAQQFPDLHSELNLSSLELGDSALYFCASSPGGPLGEFFGPGTRLTVL.